The present T cell receptor beta chain was sequenced within a study of T cells in Graves' hyperthyroidism and ophthalmopathy. Comment on this clonotype: Its target is unknown.

Study-level points and caveats: Median prediction lead before ophthalmopathy onset was about 6.3 months with the model.

There were TCR beta CDR3 regions amplified from RNA transcripts. During a first-round RT-PCR of the TCR CDR3, the HTBI primer set was used. MiXCR was run by TCRdb on the multiplex PCR reads, yielding one entry per CDR3 protein. The sample lists about 610,000 distinct CDR3 sequences, 46% occurring once. The CDR3 length is 11 residues. Germline V gene sequence: CDR1 MNHEY, CDR2 SVGAGI. Between the trimmed V and J ends, which lost 5 bases and 6 bases, there was a span of 8 bases. Sequencing input: peripheral blood or thyroid tissue (not recorded which). The receptor's source is a woman aged 18 to 35 with Graves' hyperthyroidism. The chain uses TRBV6-5 and TRBJ2-7; D unclear. CDR3 loop: CASSIGTEQYF. The CDR3 region has the DNA TGTGCCAGCAGTATCGGTACCGAGCAGTACTTC.